What follows describes a single T cell receptor (beta chain). These data belong to a study of T-cell memory formation after mild COVID-19. Via MiXCR, TCRdb re-called the 5' RACE reads, giving one row per CDR3 protein. In the table there are a few hundred thousand distinct CDR3 sequences, roughly a fifth of which are singletons. This CDR3 is 13 amino acids long. Germline CDR1 and CDR2: SEHNR and FQNEAQ (reference sequence). Trimming removed 5 bases from V and 4 bases from J, with 8 bases in between. The chain carries TRBV7-9 and TRBJ1-4, with D possibly matching TRBD1 (6 bases). The material sequenced was PBMCs or a T cell subset sorted from them (not recorded which). The sequence came from a man aged 18-30 years who had mild COVID-19 (a few samples of this study predate the infection). Cell type and time point are not known. The CDR3 DNA is TGTGCCAGCAGCCCGGACAGTAATGAAAAACTGTTTTTT. This encodes CASSPDSNEKLFF.